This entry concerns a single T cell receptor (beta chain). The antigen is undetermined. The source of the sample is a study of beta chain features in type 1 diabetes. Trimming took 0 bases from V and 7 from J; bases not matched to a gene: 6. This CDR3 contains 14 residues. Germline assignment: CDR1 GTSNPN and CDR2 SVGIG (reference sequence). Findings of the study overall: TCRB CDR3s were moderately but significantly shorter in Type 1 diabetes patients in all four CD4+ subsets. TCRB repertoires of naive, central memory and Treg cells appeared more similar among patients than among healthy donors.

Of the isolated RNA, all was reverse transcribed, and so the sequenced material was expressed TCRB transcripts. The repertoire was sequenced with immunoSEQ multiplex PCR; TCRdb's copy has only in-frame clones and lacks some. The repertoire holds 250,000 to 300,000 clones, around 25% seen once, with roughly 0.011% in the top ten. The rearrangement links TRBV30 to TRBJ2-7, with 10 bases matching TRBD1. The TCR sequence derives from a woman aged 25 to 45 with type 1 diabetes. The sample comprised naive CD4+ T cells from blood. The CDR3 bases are TGTGCCTGGAGTGTACAGGGACAGGGGCGGGAGCAGTACTTC. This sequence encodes CAWSVQGQGREQYF.